The T cell receptor (beta chain) under discussion was sequenced for a study of T cells after yellow fever vaccination. As for the study in general: SMART-Seq v4 Ultra Low Input prepared the low-cell-number fractions. Findings and caveats of the study: High-abundance clonotypes from the bulk population could contaminate FACS-sorted repertoires. Subsequent booster samples again held most clones from primary vaccination (nearly 98% CD4, 85% to 90% CD8).

The sample holds a few counts of this clonotype. As yet, its antigen is unknown. UMIs and a universal primer site were added when TCR cDNA was made by 5'RACE template switching. TCRdb itself ran the 5' RACE reads through MiXCR, one entry per CDR3 protein. The data contain just under 600,000 distinct CDR3 sequences, less than 15% of them singletons. The source of this sequence is a man in his thirties or forties who received the YFV17D yellow fever vaccine. This specimen consisted of PBMCs, obtained on the day of the yellow fever booster vaccination.

CDR3 region: CSATFKTGELFF. CDR3 sequence (DNA): TGCAGTGCTACCTTTAAAACCGGGGAGCTGTTTTTT. The chain joins TRBV20-1 to TRBJ2-2; D unclear. Germline V gives CDR1 DFQATT, CDR2 SNEGSKA (reference sequence). This CDR3 is built from 12 residues. V was pared by 4 bases and J by 5 bases, with 8 bases between.